These T cell receptor beta chains were read from a single sample in a study of blood T cell repertoires in COVID-19. Some clones are missing from TCRdb's copy, which holds only in-frame ones; the method was immunoSEQ multiplex PCR. Seen here are 150,000 to 200,000 clones, 75% to 85% observed once, and the top ten hold roughly 15%. The sequencing input was PBMCs or T cells enriched from blood (not recorded which). The receptors here all came from a man aged 50 or older who had recovered from COVID-19. CDR3s leave out the opening cysteine and the closing phenylalanine or tryptophan.

CDR3: ASSARGLAGNSYNEQF
J: TRBJ2-1
V: TRBV9

CDR3: ASIEARGATNEKLF
J: TRBJ1-4
V: TRBV27

CDR3: ASSPDRMNTEAF
J: TRBJ1-1
V: TRBV7-2

CDR3: ASSVVSGNEQF
J: TRBJ2-1
V: TRBV14

CDR3: ASSPPLGLEYNEQF
J: TRBJ2-1
V: TRBV18

CDR3: STEDSSYNEQF
J: TRBJ2-1
V: TRBV29-1

CDR3: ASSLAGERVPYEQY
J: TRBJ2-7
V: TRBV5-6

CDR3: AISDSGSYEQY
J: TRBJ2-7
V: TRBV10-3

CDR3: ASRELQGQPQH
J: TRBJ1-5
V: TRBV19

CDR3: ASSIDRTAGGTQY
J: TRBJ2-3
V: TRBV19

CDR3: ACRRLATNEKLF
J: TRBJ1-4
V: TRBV5-1

CDR3: ASSRHETRGRSWQY
J: TRBJ2-7
V: TRBV28

CDR3: ASSPWAGVEETQY
J: TRBJ2-5
V: TRBV9

CDR3: AISGTVYEQY
J: TRBJ2-7
V: TRBV10-3